This entry lists 21 T cell receptor beta chains sequenced from one sample in a study of T cell changes during pregnancy in multiple sclerosis. The method was immunoSEQ multiplex PCR; TCRdb's version includes in-frame clones alone and lacks a portion of them. This table has 93,000 or so clones, 92% appearing once. The sample was peripheral blood, taken after pregnancy. The receptors stem from a female donor with multiple sclerosis, enrolled in a pregnancy study.

The chain joins TRBV5-1 to TRBJ2-7, with 8 positions matching TRBD1. CDR1 SGHRS and CDR2 YFSETQ come from the germline V gene. This CDR3 is 14 amino acids long. With 6 bases clipped from V and 0 bases from J, the junction kept 5 bases outside the gene matches. The CDR3 sequence: CASNNRGVSYEQYF. Here the CDR3 DNA reads TGCGCCAGCAACAACAGGGGGGTCTCCTACGAGCAGTACTTC.

The J gene is TRBJ1-2, the V gene TRBV5-3; tentative D call: TRBD1 (6 bases). TRBV5-3 is annotated as an ORF whose role is uncertain. This CDR3 comprises 15 residues. Trimming left V 3 bases short and J 6 bases short, with 18 bases between. The chain's CDR3 is CARSSLDSMFDGYTF. For the CDR3, the DNA is TGTGCCAGAAGCTCCCTGGACAGTATGTTTGATGGCTACACCTTC.

The chain employs TRBV27 and TRBJ2-7, with D possibly being TRBD1 (5 bases). The CDR3 has 14 residues. Germline V gene lookup returns CDR1 MNHEY and CDR2 SMNVEV (reference sequence). V lost 6 bases to trimming and J lost 2 bases, with 14 bases between them. CDR3 region: CASSRVPAAYEQYF. Here the CDR3 DNA reads TGTGCCAGCAGCAGGGTTCCCGCGGCCTACGAGCAGTACTTC.

The chain couples TRBV7-9 to TRBJ2-7, with TRBD1 matching 11 bases. The germline gives CDR1 SEHNR, CDR2 FQNEAQ (reference sequence). The CDR3 sequence is 16 residues long. Losses at the gene ends were 4 bases for V and 5 bases for J; bases not matched to a gene: 10. CDR3 residues: CASSSSGTGGYDEQYF. For the CDR3, the DNA is TGTGCCAGCAGCTCCTCCGGGACAGGGGGTTATGACGAGCAGTACTTC.

The chain carries TRBV6-5 and TRBJ2-3, with 7 bases matching TRBD1. Germline V gene sequence: CDR1 MNHEY, CDR2 SVGAGI. The junction had 9 bases not matched to a gene; V was cut back by 8 bases and J by 7 bases. There are 13 residues in the CDR3. The CDR3, as DNA: TGTGCCAGCGGACCTGGACAGGCTCATACGCAGTATTTT. Translating gives CASGPGQAHTQYF.

The rearrangement joins TRBV2 to TRBJ1-2; possible D gene TRBD1, 5 bases. V lost 3 bases to trimming and J lost 1 base, with 15 bases between them. Germline lookup yields CDR1 SNHLY and CDR2 FYNNEI. The CDR3 runs 16 residues. The CDR3 loop reads CASSDLGVGGNYGYTF. CDR3 coding DNA: TGTGCCAGCAGTGACCTAGGCGTCGGGGGTAACTATGGCTACACCTTC. The variable domain in full, with the rest retrieved from reference TRBV2 and TRBJ1-2, is EPEVTQTPSHQVTQMGQEVILRCVPISNHLYFYWYRQILGQKVEFLVSFYNNEISEKSEIFDDQFSVERPDGSNFTLKIRSTKLEDSAMYFCASSDLGVGGNYGYTFGSGTRLTVV.

This sequence joins TRBV18 and TRBJ2-2; 14 positions agree with TRBD2. V was clipped by 4 bases and J by 4 bases; unmatched bases: 2. The CDR3 is 16 amino acids. The germline V gene has CDR1 KGHSH and CDR2 LQKENI. CDR3 residues: CASSLGLAGVTGELFF. CDR3 nucleotides: TGTGCCAGCTCACTGGGACTAGCGGGAGTCACCGGGGAGCTGTTTTTT.

The rearrangement links TRBV6-1 to TRBJ1-2; no reliable D call. The CDR3 runs to 12 residues. The germline CDR1 and CDR2 sequences are MNHNS and SASEGT. Trimming took 11 bases from V and 6 from J, leaving 16 bases between them. CDR3 protein: CAGGRPRDGYTF. The CDR3 DNA reads TGTGCCGGAGGACGGCCGAGGGATGGCTACACCTTC.

V gene TRBV9 combines with J gene TRBJ2-1; tentative D call: TRBD2 (7 bases). With 4 bases removed from V and 14 bases from J, the gap between germline ends came to 16 bases. Germline CDR1 and CDR2: SGDLS and YYNGEE. This CDR3 is 12 amino acids long. CDR3 bases: TGTGCCAGCAGCCCCATTGAGGGGGGGGAGTTCTTC. It codes for CASSPIEGGEFF. Filled out from reference TRBV9 and TRBJ2-1, the complete variable domain reads DSGVTQTPKHLITATGQRVTLRCSPRSGDLSVYWYQQSLDQGLQFLIQYYNGEERAKGNILERFSAQQFPDLHSELNLSSLELGDSALYFCASSPIEGGEFFGPGTRLTVL.

The chain recombines TRBV29-1 with TRBJ2-7; 11 nucleotides match TRBD2. Germline lookup yields CDR1 SQVTM and CDR2 ANQGSEA. V lost 3 bases to trimming and J lost 5 bases; unmatched junction nucleotides: 9. This CDR3 comprises 15 residues. The CDR3 DNA reads TGCAGCGTTGACTCCGGGACTAGCGGATCCGACGAGCAGTACTTC. This gives the protein CSVDSGTSGSDEQYF.

V and J are TRBV7-8 and TRBJ1-3; D is uncertain. Germline V gene data show CDR1 as SGHVS and CDR2 as FQNEAQ. The CDR3 spans 17 residues. The V end lost 3 bases, the J end lost 0 bases, and 15 bases lay between the germline ends. The CDR3 reads CASSFLVTMSSGNTIYF. The CDR3 coding sequence is TGTGCCAGCAGCTTCCTGGTGACAATGAGCTCTGGAAACACCATATATTTT.

This clone appeared a single time. The V and J genes are TRBV5-1 and TRBJ2-1; D unclear. The CDR3 consists of 14 residues. Germline CDR1 reads SGHRS; CDR2 reads YFSETQ. V dropped 0 bases and J dropped 4 bases, with 8 bases sitting between them. CDR3: CASSLAGQYNEQFF. CDR3 sequence (DNA): TGCGCCAGCAGCTTGGCTGGCCAGTACAATGAGCAGTTCTTC. Based on the CDR3 plus reference TRBV5-1 and TRBJ2-1, the full variable domain is KAGVTQTPRYLIKTRGQQVTLSCSPISGHRSVSWYQQTPGQGLQFLFEYFSETQRNKGNFPGRFSGRQFSNSRSEMNVSTLELGDSALYLCASSLAGQYNEQFFGPGTRLTVL.

The chain is built from TRBV20-1 and TRBJ2-5; maybe TRBD1 (5 bases). The CDR3 spans 10 residues. Deletions cut 6 bases from V and 5 bases from J, with 7 bases between. Germline V gives CDR1 DFQATT, CDR2 SNEGSKA (reference sequence). CDR3 sequence reads: CSASGETQYF. CDR3 DNA: TGCAGTGCCTCAGGGGAGACCCAGTACTTC.

The V call is TRBV6-5, the J call TRBJ1-5, with 8 bases lining up with TRBD1. The V and J ends lost 6 bases and 5 bases, in that order; junction bases with no gene match: 9. In germline, CDR1 is MNHEY, CDR2 SVGAGI. There are 15 residues in the CDR3. The CDR3 is CASSRSETGDQPQHF. In DNA form, the CDR3 reads TGTGCCAGCAGCCGTTCCGAGACAGGGGATCAGCCCCAGCATTTT.

V usage is TRBV7-9 and J usage is TRBJ1-1; perhaps TRBD1 as D (5 bases). The CDR3 runs 16 residues. Germline V gene data show CDR1 as SEHNR and CDR2 as FQNEAQ (reference sequence). The V gene lost 0 bases and the J gene lost 0 bases, with 11 bases spanning the gap. DNA of the CDR3: TGTGCCAGCAGCTTAGCGCCCCGGGGGGTGAACACTGAAGCTTTCTTT. As protein: CASSLAPRGVNTEAFF.

This clone was recorded only once. The rearrangement uses TRBV11-3 and TRBJ2-1; D might be TRBD2 (5 bases). Trimming took off 5 bases at V and 7 bases at J, with 18 bases between the two ends. The CDR3 extends over 15 amino acids. CDR1 and CDR2 (germline): SGHNT, YENEEA. The CDR3 region is CASSPRVSTRNEQFF. For the CDR3, the DNA is TGTGCCAGCAGCCCCCGGGTGAGCACTAGAAATGAGCAGTTCTTC.

This chain connects TRBV7-9 to TRBJ2-4; D might be TRBD2 (5 bases). This CDR3 comprises 14 residues. Trimming removed 5 bases at V and 6 bases at J, with 14 bases between. Germline-derived CDR1 and CDR2 are SEHNR and FQNEAQ (reference sequence). The DNA of the CDR3 is TGTGCCAGCAGCATTGACTCCCGGGGAAACATTCAGTACTTC. Translated, it gives CASSIDSRGNIQYF. Filled out from reference TRBV7-9 and TRBJ2-4, the complete variable domain reads DTGVSQNPRHKITKRGQNVTFRCDPISEHNRLYWYRQTLGQGPEFLTYFQNEAQLEKSRLLSDRFSAERPKGSFSTLEIQRTEQGDSAMYLCASSIDSRGNIQYFGAGTRLSVL.

The chain has TRBV14 and TRBJ2-3, with 11 bases lining up with TRBD2. The V segment lost 4 bases and the J segment 7 bases; nucleotides outside the gene matches: 13. The germline CDR1 and CDR2 sequences are SGHDN and FVKESK. The CDR3 contains 17 residues. CDR3 in amino acids: CASSRPQLAGDPYTQYF. CDR3 DNA: TGTGCCAGCAGCCGGCCCCAACTAGCGGGGGATCCTTATACGCAGTATTTT.

This chain connects TRBV14 to TRBJ2-1; 10 nucleotides agree with TRBD2. Germline V lookup: CDR1 SGHDN, CDR2 FVKESK. After removal of 4 bases from V and 9 bases from J, the junction contained 9 bases not matched to a gene. The length of the CDR3 is 15 residues. The CDR3 loop is CASSPLSGGASEQFF. The CDR3 bases are TGTGCCAGCAGCCCCTTGAGCGGGGGGGCTAGTGAGCAGTTCTTC.

The V gene is TRBV2, the J gene TRBJ2-1; 10 bases are a match to TRBD1. V was pared by 4 bases and J by 6 bases, with 15 bases of the junction left unmatched. CDR1 is SNHLY, CDR2 FYNNEI, per germline. The CDR3 extends over 18 amino acids. Here the CDR3 DNA reads TGTGCCAGCAGTGTCCCCCTCTCCGGGACAGGGGCACCCAATGAGCAGTTCTTC. It yields the protein CASSVPLSGTGAPNEQFF.

This clone was picked up one time. The chain couples TRBV7-9 to TRBJ1-2; 11 bases line up with TRBD1. J was trimmed by 3 bases and V by 3 bases; bases with no gene match: 12. Per the germline V gene, CDR1 is SEHNR and CDR2 is FQNEAQ (reference sequence). The length of the CDR3 is 18 residues. CDR3 in amino acids: CASSFSGGGQGADYGYTF. In nucleotides, the CDR3 is TGTGCCAGCAGCTTTTCGGGGGGAGGACAGGGGGCTGACTATGGCTACACCTTC. Supplemented by reference TRBV7-9 and TRBJ1-2, the full variable domain reads DTGVSQNPRHKITKRGQNVTFRCDPISEHNRLYWYRQTLGQGPEFLTYFQNEAQLEKSRLLSDRFSAERPKGSFSTLEIQRTEQGDSAMYLCASSFSGGGQGADYGYTFGSGTRLTVV.